This TCR beta chain was documented in a study of blood T cell repertoires in COVID-19. The wider study: COVID-19 samples from acute and convalescent phases originated in the United States, Italy and Spain. Sources were T cells, B-cell-depleted T cells, or PBMCs; the material itself was cDNA or gDNA.

Sequenced by immunoSEQ multiplex PCR; TCRdb stores in-frame clones only, minus some. The repertoire includes 250,000 to 300,000 clones, roughly 91% of them detected once, and 1.9% sits in the top ten. For recovered donors of Cohort 3, there were two negative PCRs, clearance, or symptom resolution. Sequencing used PBMCs or T cells enriched from blood (not recorded which). The source of this sequence is a woman aged 55-70 years who had recovered from COVID-19.

CDR3 protein: CSGIAGGGLDTEAFF. The CDR3 DNA sequence: TGCAGCGGCATCGCAGGGGGCGGTTTGGACACTGAAGCTTTCTTT. The chain is built from TRBV29-1 and TRBJ1-1; 8 positions agree with TRBD1. The CDR3 runs 15 residues. The germline V gene encodes CDR1 SQVTM and CDR2 ANQGSEA. Germline trimming cut 7 bases from V and 3 bases from J; bases unmatched to any gene: 13. The full variable domain, in which reference TRBV29-1 and TRBJ1-1 provide the parts outside the CDR3, is SAVISQKPSRDICQRGTSLTIQCQVDSQVTMMFWYRQQPGQSLTLIATANQGSEATYESGFVIDKFPISRPNLTFSTLTVSNMSPEDSSIYLCSGIAGGGLDTEAFFGQGTRLTVV.